These 32 T cell receptor beta chains were sequenced from one sample in a study of patients and donors after allogeneic stem cell transplantation. A single record per CDR3 protein comes from TCRdb applying MiXCR to the RT-PCR reads. The sample contains about 960,000 distinct CDR3 sequences, roughly 18% of which appear only once. Sequences were obtained from blood, either unsorted or a sorted T cell fraction (not recorded which). Receptors were obtained from a human donor who was either an allogeneic HSCT recipient or a stem cell or donor lymphocyte infusion donor (not recorded which). It is not recorded whose cells these are; they may come from a transplant donor.

The V call is TRBV4-1, the J call TRBJ2-7, with 9 bases lining up with TRBD2. Germline V gene lookup returns CDR1 MGHRA and CDR2 YSYEKL. The CDR3 is 15 residues long. V was clipped by 5 bases and J by 6 bases; unmatched bases: 11. The CDR3 here is CASSYIAGVDIEQYF. The CDR3 DNA reads TGCGCCAGCAGCTATATAGCGGGAGTTGACATCGAGCAGTACTTC.

This clonotype appeared a few times. The chain uses TRBV6-5 and TRBJ1-2; D call uncertain. The CDR3 has 15 residues. CDR1 MNHEY and CDR2 SVGAGI come from the germline V gene. Trimming removed 0 bases at V and 4 bases at J, with 12 bases between. The CDR3 loop is CASSYSTQYIYGYTF. The DNA for the CDR3 is TGTGCCAGCAGTTACTCGACCCAATATATCTATGGCTACACCTTC.

This clonotype was counted many times. V and J are TRBV12-3 or TRBV12-4 and TRBJ1-2; 7 nucleotides agree with TRBD1. The CDR3 covers 12 residues. The V and J ends lost 5 bases and 8 bases, in that order; junction bases with no gene match: 5. This chain's CDR3 is CASSPPGGGYTF. Written as DNA, the CDR3 is TGTGCCAGCAGTCCTCCAGGGGGGGGCTACACCTTC.

V and J are TRBV6-5 and TRBJ2-3, with 10 bases fitting TRBD1. Trimming cost V 2 bases and J 1 base; bases outside gene matches: 9. Germline CDR1 and CDR2: MNHEY and SVGAGI. The CDR3 extends over 18 amino acids. CDR3 sequence (DNA): TGTGCCAGCAGTTACACCGTCGCCGGGACAGGGGGCACAGATACGCAGTATTTT. As protein: CASSYTVAGTGGTDTQYF.

This clonotype came up a few times. The chain employs TRBV7-2 and TRBJ1-3; the D gene is possibly TRBD1 (6 bases). Germline V gene data show CDR1 as SGHTA and CDR2 as FQGNSA. CDR3 length: 16 amino acids. Deletions cut 5 bases from V and 2 bases from J, with 16 bases between. CDR3 sequence reads: CASSAEQKGAGNTIYF. The CDR3 bases are TGTGCCAGCAGCGCCGAACAGAAGGGGGCTGGAAACACCATATATTTT.

This clonotype was observed a handful of times. V usage is TRBV20-1 and J usage is TRBJ1-2; D is uncertain. There are 12 residues in the CDR3. V was cut by 0 bases and J by 5 bases, with 7 bases left in between. Germline values: CDR1 DFQATT, CDR2 SNEGSKA (reference sequence). CDR3 in DNA: TGCAGTGCTAGAGAGAGCGATTATGGCTACACCTTC. Translated: CSARESDYGYTF.

In its sample, this clonotype was seen a few times. The chain is built from TRBV5-1 and TRBJ1-4; D perhaps matches TRBD1 (5 bases). The CDR3 extends over 16 amino acids. V was pared by 4 bases and J by 3 bases, with 16 bases between. Germline loops: CDR1 SGHRS, CDR2 YFSETQ. The CDR3 DNA reads TGCGCCAGCAGCCCGAATCGTGGGGCTCCTAATGAAAAACTGTTTTTT. Translated: CASSPNRGAPNEKLFF. The full variable domain, in which reference TRBV5-1 and TRBJ1-4 provide the parts outside the CDR3, is KAGVTQTPRYLIKTRGQQVTLSCSPISGHRSVSWYQQTPGQGLQFLFEYFSETQRNKGNFPGRFSGRQFSNSRSEMNVSTLELGDSALYLCASSPNRGAPNEKLFFGSGTQLSVL.

DNA of the CDR3: TGCAGTGCTAGAGATCCCCAGGGCCACGAGCAGTACTTC. Its protein product is CSARDPQGHEQYF. The V gene is TRBV20-1, the J gene TRBJ2-7; tentative D call: TRBD1 (5 bases). The CDR3 is made up of 13 amino acids. V lost 0 bases and J 5 bases, leaving 11 bases between the germline ends. Germline V gene sequence: CDR1 DFQATT, CDR2 SNEGSKA (reference sequence).

The V and J genes are TRBV20-1 and TRBJ2-1; maybe TRBD2 (5 bases). Germline values: CDR1 DFQATT, CDR2 SNEGSKA (reference sequence). The CDR3 loop spans 13 amino acids. V was shortened by 3 bases and J by 9 bases, with 15 bases between the two germline ends. Here the CDR3 reads CSASAGLAGEQFF. CDR3 in DNA: TGCAGTGCTAGCGCAGGACTTGCTGGTGAGCAGTTCTTC.

This sequence joins TRBV6-2 or TRBV6-3 and TRBJ2-7; no reliable D call. V was trimmed by 6 bases and J by 0 bases, leaving 21 bases between them. The CDR3 spans 17 residues. Germline V gene data show CDR1 as MNHEY and CDR2 as SVGEGT. This CDR3 is CASSPPSRTFTSYEQYF. The CDR3, as DNA: TGTGCCAGCAGCCCACCCTCTCGGACGTTCACCTCCTACGAGCAGTACTTC.

This clonotype was counted between two and nine times. The chain links TRBV6-1 to TRBJ1-2, with D possibly TRBD1 on 6 matching bases. Trimming removed 8 bases at V and 0 bases at J, with 19 bases between. CDR1 is MNHNS, CDR2 SASEGT, per germline. This CDR3 is 16 amino acids long. The CDR3 region is CASDTWRTGPNYGYTF. CDR3 sequence (DNA): TGTGCCAGCGATACGTGGAGAACAGGGCCTAACTATGGCTACACCTTC.

The gene calls are TRBV9 and TRBJ2-7; the match to TRBD2 covers 9 bases. Germline CDR1 is SGDLS and CDR2 is YYNGEE. This CDR3 is 15 amino acids long. Trimming at V came to 3 bases and at J to 0 bases, leaving 4 bases not matched to a gene. The CDR3 loop is CASSGSGGLSYEQYF. In DNA, the CDR3 is TGTGCCAGCAGCGGGAGCGGGGGGCTCTCCTACGAGCAGTACTTC. The full variable domain, in which reference TRBV9 and TRBJ2-7 provide the parts outside the CDR3, is DSGVTQTPKHLITATGQRVTLRCSPRSGDLSVYWYQQSLDQGLQFLIQYYNGEERAKGNILERFSAQQFPDLHSELNLSSLELGDSALYFCASSGSGGLSYEQYFGPGTRLTVT.

In this sample, this clonotype turned up a few times. J is TRBJ1-1 and V is TRBV30; maybe TRBD1 (5 bases). This CDR3 comprises 12 residues. Germline V gives CDR1 GTSNPN, CDR2 SVGIG (reference sequence). Trimming pared 2 bases from V and 4 bases from J, leaving 8 bases between. The CDR3 nucleotides read TGTGCCTGGAGTCGTGACAGCACTGAAGCTTTCTTT. Protein product: CAWSRDSTEAFF.

In this sample, this clonotype turned up a few times. CDR3 nucleotides: TGTGCCAGCAGTCCCCTGACAACTTACGAGCAGTACTTC. This encodes CASSPLTTYEQYF. The chain combines TRBV6-6 with TRBJ2-7; D unresolved. The ends were cut back, 5 bases at V and 4 bases at J, with 12 bases in the middle. CDR3 size: 13 residues. Germline V gives CDR1 MNHNY, CDR2 SVGAGI (reference sequence).

This rearrangement joins TRBV2 to TRBJ2-2; a possible D gene is TRBD2 (6 bases). Trimming removed 5 bases at V and 4 bases at J, with 14 bases between. Germline lookup yields CDR1 SNHLY and CDR2 FYNNEI. CDR3 length: 15 residues. Written as DNA, the CDR3 is TGTGCCAGCAGTCGGGACTTTGGCCGCACCGGGGAGCTGTTTTTT. Amino acids: CASSRDFGRTGELFF.

This clonotype was detected only a few times. The chain uses TRBV3-1 and TRBJ1-6; maybe TRBD1 (5 bases). V was trimmed by 2 bases and J by 14 bases, leaving 16 bases between them. The CDR3 consists of 14 residues. The germline gives CDR1 LGHDT, CDR2 YNNKEL (reference sequence). The CDR3 region is CASSQRTGPSTLHF. The CDR3 bases are TGTGCCAGCAGCCAACGGACGGGGCCTTCCACCCTCCACTTT.

The V call is TRBV12-3 or TRBV12-4, the J call TRBJ1-2, with D unclear. The V end lost 3 bases, the J end lost 7 bases, and 9 bases lay between the germline ends. The CDR3 consists of 12 residues. DNA for the CDR3: TGTGCCAGCAGTTTCCTAGGATCTGGCTACACCTTC. Translating it yields CASSFLGSGYTF.

This clonotype was seen at least ten times. The CDR3, as DNA: TGCAGTGCTAGAGATTGGAGGGATCTAGGCGGCAATCAGCCCCAGCATTTT. This translates into CSARDWRDLGGNQPQHF. The chain joins TRBV20-1 to TRBJ1-5; D unresolved. The CDR3 consists of 17 residues. V lost 0 bases, J lost 2 bases, and 17 bases lay in between. Germline loops: CDR1 DFQATT, CDR2 SNEGSKA (reference sequence).

The chain recombines TRBV7-2 with TRBJ1-4, with 7 nucleotides matching TRBD1. The germline V gene encodes CDR1 SGHTA and CDR2 FQGNSA. The CDR3 runs 14 residues. V gave up 5 bases and J gave up 8 bases; unmatched junction bases: 8. The CDR3 bases are TGTGCCAGCAGCAGAGGGGGCTTTGGGGAAAAACTGTTTTTT. Translating gives CASSRGGFGEKLFF.

This clonotype has only a few counts. The chain is built from TRBV7-3 and TRBJ1-1, with D uncertain. The CDR3 consists of 14 residues. Between the trimmed V and J ends, which lost 4 bases and 6 bases, there was a span of 15 bases. Per the germline V gene, CDR1 is SGHTA and CDR2 is FQGTGA. CDR3 bases: TGTGCCAGCAGCTACGGGGTGATGGCTTCTGAAGCTTTCTTT. This sequence encodes CASSYGVMASEAFF. The variable domain in full, completed from reference TRBV7-3 and TRBJ1-1, reads GAGVSQTPSNKVTEKGKYVELRCDPISGHTALYWYRQSLGQGPEFLIYFQGTGAADDSGLPNDRFFAVRPEGSVSTLKIQRTERGDSAVYLCASSYGVMASEAFFGQGTRLTVV.

The V call is TRBV19, the J call TRBJ2-1; TRBD1 matches 11 bases. This CDR3 spans 14 amino acids. The V and J ends lost 7 bases and 16 bases, in that order; junction bases with no gene match: 15. Germline V gene sequence: CDR1 LNHDA, CDR2 SQIVND (reference sequence). CDR3 protein: CASTWSALDRGHFF. In nucleotides, the CDR3 is TGTGCCAGTACCTGGTCGGCTTTGGACAGGGGGCATTTCTTC.

The V and J genes are TRBV5-1 and TRBJ2-2, with D perhaps matching TRBD2 (6 bases). This CDR3 has 14 amino acids. V dropped 4 bases and J dropped 3 bases, with 10 bases sitting between them. The germline gives CDR1 SGHRS, CDR2 YFSETQ. This CDR3 is CASSGDLYTGELFF. The CDR3 region has the DNA TGCGCCAGCAGCGGGGACTTGTACACCGGGGAGCTGTTTTTT. The full variable domain, with the rest looked up from reference TRBV5-1 and TRBJ2-2, is KAGVTQTPRYLIKTRGQQVTLSCSPISGHRSVSWYQQTPGQGLQFLFEYFSETQRNKGNFPGRFSGRQFSNSRSEMNVSTLELGDSALYLCASSGDLYTGELFFGEGSRLTVL.

This clonotype was counted a few times. V gene TRBV20-1 combines with J gene TRBJ1-1; maybe TRBD1 (5 bases). Per germline, CDR1 DFQATT and CDR2 SNEGSKA (reference sequence). This CDR3 contains 11 residues. Trimming shortened V by 1 base and J by 14 bases, and 14 bases separated the two germline ends. CDR3 in DNA: TGCAGTGCTAGAGTCACGGGGGAGGGGTTCTTT. It codes for CSARVTGEGFF.

In this sample, this clonotype turned up a few times. CDR3 DNA sequence: TGCGCCAGCAGCGTGGGGGGACCCAATGAGCAGTTCTTC. Its protein product is CASSVGGPNEQFF. The genes are TRBV5-1 and TRBJ2-1; D might be TRBD2 (6 bases). Germline V gene data show CDR1 as SGHRS and CDR2 as YFSETQ. CDR3 length: 13 amino acids. The germline V and J ends were trimmed by 4 bases and 6 bases, with 11 bases remaining between them.

The J gene is TRBJ1-1, the V gene TRBV7-2; 8 positions match TRBD1. Germline-derived CDR1 and CDR2 are SGHTA and FQGNSA. V was clipped by 2 bases and J by 4 bases; unmatched bases: 3. The CDR3 spans 14 residues. The CDR3 reads CASSLYRGGTEAFF. The CDR3, as DNA: TGTGCCAGCAGCTTATACAGGGGGGGCACTGAAGCTTTCTTT.

The CDR3 loop reads CSARDLTENTEAFF. The CDR3 DNA reads TGCAGTGCTAGAGATTTGACGGAGAACACTGAAGCTTTCTTT. This sequence joins TRBV20-1 and TRBJ1-1, with D hard to call. The CDR3 is 14 residues long. With 0 bases removed from V and 1 base from J, the gap between germline ends came to 9 bases. Germline V CDR1 and CDR2: DFQATT, SNEGSKA (reference sequence).

This chain uses TRBV6-1 with TRBJ1-1; D is ambiguous. Germline-derived CDR1 and CDR2 are MNHNS and SASEGT. V lost 6 bases to trimming and J lost 0 bases, with 11 bases between them. The CDR3 contains 14 residues. The CDR3 DNA sequence: TGTGCCAGCAGGCCTGACCGGATGAACACTGAAGCTTTCTTT. Its protein product is CASRPDRMNTEAFF.

This clonotype was counted only a few times. The chain has TRBV5-1 and TRBJ2-5, with D perhaps matching TRBD1 or TRBD2 (5 bases each). The CDR3 runs to 14 residues. CDR1 is SGHRS, CDR2 YFSETQ, per germline. V lost 1 base, J lost 1 base, and 8 bases lay in between. CDR3 nucleotides: TGCGCCAGCAGCTTGAACGGGGCCCAAGAGACCCAGTACTTC. Its protein product is CASSLNGAQETQYF.

CDR3 DNA: TGTGCCATCACCAGGCGTACCGGGGAGCTGTTTTTT. Translation gives CAITRRTGELFF. The genes are TRBV6-2 or TRBV6-3 and TRBJ2-2; no clear D. V gave up 10 bases and J gave up 5 bases, with 11 bases separating them. Germline CDR1 MNHEY, CDR2 SVGEGT. The CDR3 is 12 amino acids.

This clonotype has only a few counts. The chain links TRBV20-1 to TRBJ1-1; 12 nucleotides align to TRBD1. There are 13 residues in the CDR3. V trimming: 6 bases; J trimming: 10 bases; junction bases outside the gene matches: 9. Per germline, CDR1 DFQATT and CDR2 SNEGSKA (reference sequence). CDR3 loop: CSATRDRGPGAFF. CDR3 DNA sequence: TGCAGTGCAACCCGGGACAGGGGGCCCGGAGCTTTCTTT.

This clonotype appeared many times. The chain uses TRBV7-2 and TRBJ1-6, with a weak D call TRBD1 (5 bases). The CDR3 is 14 residues long. CDR1 SGHTA and CDR2 FQGNSA come from the germline V gene. Trimming cost V 1 base and J 10 bases, with 11 bases left between them. The DNA for the CDR3 is TGTGCCAGCAGCTTAGAACCGGGGGTATCACCCCTCCACTTT. Translating it yields CASSLEPGVSPLHF.

The J gene is TRBJ1-2, the V gene TRBV7-9; D gene unclear. Trimming removed 7 bases at V and 8 bases at J, with 17 bases between. This CDR3 region has 13 residues. CDR1 and CDR2 (germline): SEHNR, FQNEAQ (reference sequence). The CDR3 DNA sequence: TGTGCCAGCATCCTGGAACCCAGATCCGGCTACACCTTC. This translates into CASILEPRSGYTF.